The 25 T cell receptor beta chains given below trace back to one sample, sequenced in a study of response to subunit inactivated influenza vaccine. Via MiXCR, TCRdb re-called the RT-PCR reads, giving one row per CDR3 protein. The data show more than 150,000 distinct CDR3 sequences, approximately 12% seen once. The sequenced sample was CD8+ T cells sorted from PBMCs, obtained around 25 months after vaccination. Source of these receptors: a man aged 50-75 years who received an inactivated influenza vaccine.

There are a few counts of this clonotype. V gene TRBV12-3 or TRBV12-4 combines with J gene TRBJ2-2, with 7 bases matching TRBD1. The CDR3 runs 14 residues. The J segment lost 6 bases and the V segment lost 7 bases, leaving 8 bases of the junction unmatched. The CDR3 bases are TGTGCCAGCACCTTGACAGGGTGGGCCGGGGAGCTGTTTTTT. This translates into CASTLTGWAGELFF.

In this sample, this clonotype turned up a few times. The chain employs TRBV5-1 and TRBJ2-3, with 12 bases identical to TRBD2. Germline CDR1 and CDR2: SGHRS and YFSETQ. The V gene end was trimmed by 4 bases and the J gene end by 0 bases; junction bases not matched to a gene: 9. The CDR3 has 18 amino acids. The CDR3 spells CASSTWTSGEKSTDTQYF. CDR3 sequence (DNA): TGCGCCAGCAGCACATGGACTAGCGGGGAGAAAAGCACAGATACGCAGTATTTT.

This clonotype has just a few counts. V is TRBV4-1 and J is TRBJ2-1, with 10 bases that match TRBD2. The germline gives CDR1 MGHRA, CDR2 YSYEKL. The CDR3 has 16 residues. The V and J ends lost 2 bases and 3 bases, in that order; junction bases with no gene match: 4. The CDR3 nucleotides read TGCGCCAGCAGCCAACCGGGACTAGCGTACTACAATGAGCAGTTCTTC. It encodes CASSQPGLAYYNEQFF.

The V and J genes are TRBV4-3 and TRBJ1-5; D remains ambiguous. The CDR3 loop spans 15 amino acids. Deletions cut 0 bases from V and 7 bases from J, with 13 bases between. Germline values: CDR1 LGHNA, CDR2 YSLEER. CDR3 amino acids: CASSQDQWGRQPQHF. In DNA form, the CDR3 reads TGCGCCAGCAGCCAAGATCAATGGGGAAGGCAGCCCCAGCATTTT.

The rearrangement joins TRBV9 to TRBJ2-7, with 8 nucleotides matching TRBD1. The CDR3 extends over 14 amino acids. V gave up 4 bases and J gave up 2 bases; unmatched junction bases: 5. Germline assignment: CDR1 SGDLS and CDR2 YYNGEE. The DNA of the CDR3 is TGTGCCAGCAGCCTGACAGGGGACACCTACGAGCAGTACTTC. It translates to CASSLTGDTYEQYF.

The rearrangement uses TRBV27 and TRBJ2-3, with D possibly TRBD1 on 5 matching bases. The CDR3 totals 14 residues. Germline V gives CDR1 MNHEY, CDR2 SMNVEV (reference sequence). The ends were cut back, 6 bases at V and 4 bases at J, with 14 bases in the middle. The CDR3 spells CASSGQGNADTQYF. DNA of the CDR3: TGTGCCAGCAGCGGGCAGGGTAACGCAGATACGCAGTATTTT.

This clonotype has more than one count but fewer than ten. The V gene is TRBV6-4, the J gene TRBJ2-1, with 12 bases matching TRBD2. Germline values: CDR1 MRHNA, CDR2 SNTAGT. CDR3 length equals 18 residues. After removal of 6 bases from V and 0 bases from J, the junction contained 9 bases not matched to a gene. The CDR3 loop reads CASSPSGRATSSYNEQFF. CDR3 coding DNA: TGTGCCAGCAGCCCTAGCGGGAGGGCCACTAGCTCCTACAATGAGCAGTTCTTC.

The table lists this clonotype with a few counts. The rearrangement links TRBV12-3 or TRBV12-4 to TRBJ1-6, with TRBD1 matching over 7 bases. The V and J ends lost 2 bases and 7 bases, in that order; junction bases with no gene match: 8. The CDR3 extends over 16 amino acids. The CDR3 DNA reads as TGTGCCAGCAGTTTATCGACGGGACAGCCAAATTCACCCCTCCACTTT. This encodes CASSLSTGQPNSPLHF.

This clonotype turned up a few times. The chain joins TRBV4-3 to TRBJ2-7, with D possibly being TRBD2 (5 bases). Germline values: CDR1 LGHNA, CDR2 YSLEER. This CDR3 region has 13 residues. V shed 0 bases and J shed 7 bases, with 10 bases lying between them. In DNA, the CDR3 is TGCGCCAGCAGCCAAGATCTGGGGAGAGAGCAGTACTTC. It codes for CASSQDLGREQYF.

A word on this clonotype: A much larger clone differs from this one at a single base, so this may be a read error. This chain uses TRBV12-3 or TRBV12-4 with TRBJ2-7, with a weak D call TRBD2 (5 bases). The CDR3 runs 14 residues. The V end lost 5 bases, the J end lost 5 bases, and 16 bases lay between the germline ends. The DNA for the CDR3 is TGTGCCAGCAGTAACCGGGAACAGCCTCACGAGCAGTACTTC. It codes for CASSNREQPHEQYF.

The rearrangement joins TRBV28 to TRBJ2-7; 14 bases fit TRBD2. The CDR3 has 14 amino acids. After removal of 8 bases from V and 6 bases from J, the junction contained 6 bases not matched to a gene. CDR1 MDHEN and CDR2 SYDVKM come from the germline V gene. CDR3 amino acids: CASGTSGSSSEQYF. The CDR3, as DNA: TGTGCCAGCGGGACTAGCGGGAGCAGTTCCGAGCAGTACTTC.

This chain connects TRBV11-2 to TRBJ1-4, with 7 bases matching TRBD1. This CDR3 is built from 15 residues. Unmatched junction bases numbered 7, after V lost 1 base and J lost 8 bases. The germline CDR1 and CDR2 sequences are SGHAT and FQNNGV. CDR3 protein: CASSLVGGGKEKLFF. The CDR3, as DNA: TGTGCCAGCAGCTTAGTAGGAGGGGGCAAGGAAAAACTGTTTTTT.

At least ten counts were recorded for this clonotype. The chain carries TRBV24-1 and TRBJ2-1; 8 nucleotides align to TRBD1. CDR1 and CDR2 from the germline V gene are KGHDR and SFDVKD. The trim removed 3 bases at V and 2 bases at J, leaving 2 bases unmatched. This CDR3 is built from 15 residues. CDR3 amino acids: CATSDGQGAYNEQFF. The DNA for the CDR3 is TGTGCCACCAGTGATGGACAGGGCGCCTACAATGAGCAGTTCTTC.

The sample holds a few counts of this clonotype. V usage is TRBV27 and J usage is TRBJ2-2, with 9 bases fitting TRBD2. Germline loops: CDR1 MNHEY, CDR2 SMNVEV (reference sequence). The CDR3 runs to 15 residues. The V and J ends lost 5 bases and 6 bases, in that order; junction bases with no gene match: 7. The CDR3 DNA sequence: TGTGCCAGCAGTCTAGGGACTAGCATCGCCGGGGAGCTGTTTTTT. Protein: CASSLGTSIAGELFF.

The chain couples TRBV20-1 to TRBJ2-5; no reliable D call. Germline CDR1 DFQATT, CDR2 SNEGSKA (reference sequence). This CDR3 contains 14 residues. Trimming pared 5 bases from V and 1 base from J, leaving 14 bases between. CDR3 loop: CSAPILDSQETQYF. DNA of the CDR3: TGCAGTGCTCCTATACTTGATAGCCAAGAGACCCAGTACTTC.

CDR3 nucleotide sequence: TGTGCCAGCAGCTTATTTTCGGGGACCACCTCCTACAATGAGCAGTTCTTC. Protein sequence: CASSLFSGTTSYNEQFF. The chain uses TRBV7-3 and TRBJ2-1; D tentatively reads TRBD1 or TRBD2 (5 bases each). Trimming took off 2 bases at V and 0 bases at J, with 14 bases between the two ends. CDR3 size: 17 residues. Germline V CDR1 and CDR2: SGHTA, FQGTGA.

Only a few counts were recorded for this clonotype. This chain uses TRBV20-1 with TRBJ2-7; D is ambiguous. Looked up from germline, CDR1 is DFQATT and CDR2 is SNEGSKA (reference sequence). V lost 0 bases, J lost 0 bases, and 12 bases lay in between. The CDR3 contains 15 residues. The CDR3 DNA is TGCAGTGCTAGAGAAGGACCAACACCCTCCTACGAGCAGTACTTC. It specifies CSAREGPTPSYEQYF.

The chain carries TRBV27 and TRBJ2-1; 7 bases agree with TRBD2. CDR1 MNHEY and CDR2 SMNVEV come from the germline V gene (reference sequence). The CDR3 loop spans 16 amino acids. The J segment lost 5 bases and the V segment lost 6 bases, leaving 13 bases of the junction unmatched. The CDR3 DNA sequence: TGTGCCAGCAGCGGGACCCCTAGCGGACCCGACAATGAGCAGTTCTTC. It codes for CASSGTPSGPDNEQFF.

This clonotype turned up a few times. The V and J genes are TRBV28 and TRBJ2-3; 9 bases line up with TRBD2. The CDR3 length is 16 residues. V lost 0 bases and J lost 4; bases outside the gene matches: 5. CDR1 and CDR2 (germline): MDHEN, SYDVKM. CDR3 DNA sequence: TGTGCCAGCAGTTTATGGGCTAGCGGGATCTCAGATACGCAGTATTTT. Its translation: CASSLWASGISDTQYF. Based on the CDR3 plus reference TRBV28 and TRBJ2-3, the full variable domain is DVKVTQSSRYLVKRTGEKVFLECVQDMDHENMFWYRQDPGLGLRLIYFSYDVKMKEKGDIPEGYSVSREKKERFSLILESASTNQTSMYLCASSLWASGISDTQYFGPGTRLTVL.

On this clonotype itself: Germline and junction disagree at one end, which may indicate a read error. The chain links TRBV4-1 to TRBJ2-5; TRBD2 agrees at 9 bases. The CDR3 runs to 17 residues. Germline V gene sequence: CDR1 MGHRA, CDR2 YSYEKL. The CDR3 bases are TGCGCCTGCAGCCAAGATCTAGGACTAGCGATCTTGGAGACCCAGTACTTC. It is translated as CACSQDLGLAILETQYF.

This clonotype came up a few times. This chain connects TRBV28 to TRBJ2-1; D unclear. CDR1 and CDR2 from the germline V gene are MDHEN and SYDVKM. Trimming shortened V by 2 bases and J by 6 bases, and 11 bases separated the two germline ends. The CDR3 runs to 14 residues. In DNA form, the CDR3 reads TGTGCCAGCAGTTTAACCCGCTTCGGCAATGAGCAGTTCTTC. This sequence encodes CASSLTRFGNEQFF.

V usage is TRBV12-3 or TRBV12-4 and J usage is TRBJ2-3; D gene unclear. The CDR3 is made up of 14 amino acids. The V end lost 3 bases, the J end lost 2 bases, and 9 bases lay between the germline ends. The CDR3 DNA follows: TGTGCCAGCAGTTTTAACGGATACACAGATACGCAGTATTTT. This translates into CASSFNGYTDTQYF.

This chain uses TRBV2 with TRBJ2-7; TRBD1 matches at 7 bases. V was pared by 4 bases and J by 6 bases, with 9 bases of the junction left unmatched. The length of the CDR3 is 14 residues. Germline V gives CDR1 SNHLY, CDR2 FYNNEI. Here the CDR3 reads CASSAGQMVREQYF. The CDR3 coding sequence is TGTGCCAGCAGTGCGGGACAGATGGTCCGCGAGCAGTACTTC.

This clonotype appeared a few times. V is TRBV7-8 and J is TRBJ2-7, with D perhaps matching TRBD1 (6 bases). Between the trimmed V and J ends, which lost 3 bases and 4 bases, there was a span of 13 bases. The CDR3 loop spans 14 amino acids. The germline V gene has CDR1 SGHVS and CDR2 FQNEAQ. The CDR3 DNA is TGTGCCAGCAGCTTGGGACACTATGGATACGAGCAGTACTTC. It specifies CASSLGHYGYEQYF. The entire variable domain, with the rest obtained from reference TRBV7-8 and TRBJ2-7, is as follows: GAGVSQSPRYKVAKRGQDVALRCDPISGHVSLFWYQQALGQGPEFLTYFQNEAQLDKSGLPSDRFFAERPEGSVSTLKIQRTQQEDSAVYLCASSLGHYGYEQYFGPGTRLTVT.

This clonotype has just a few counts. The CDR3 DNA reads TGTGCCAGCCACCGACGGGGGTCCTACAATGAGCAGTTCTTC. This translates into CASHRRGSYNEQFF. V and J are TRBV13 and TRBJ2-1, with D possibly being TRBD2 (6 bases). V gave up 8 bases and J gave up 1 base, with 12 bases separating them. CDR3 size: 14 residues. Germline CDR1 and CDR2: PRHDT and FYEKMQ (reference sequence).